This record concerns one T cell receptor (beta chain) sequence. Its antigen is not identified. Sequenced by immunoSEQ multiplex PCR; TCRdb stores in-frame clones only, minus some. The profile shows tens of thousands of clones, roughly four fifths of them singletons. This specimen belongs to a study of STAT5B mutations in CD4+ large granular lymphocyte leukemia. The study's findings and limits: Higher CD4+ than CD8+ T-LGLL clonality might reflect small sample size.

This sequence originates from a human donor in good health. Sequenced sample: CD4+ T cells from blood buffy coats.

The CDR3 region is CASSMALRGTNIQYF. The CDR3 nucleotides are TGTGCCAGTAGTATGGCCCTCAGGGGTACGAACATTCAGTACTTC. The rearrangement joins TRBV19 to TRBJ2-4, with a possible D match to TRBD1 (6 bases). In germline, CDR1 is LNHDA, CDR2 SQIVND (reference sequence). The CDR3 contains 15 residues. Trimming removed 3 bases from V and 7 bases from J, with 16 bases in between. Based on the CDR3 plus reference TRBV19 and TRBJ2-4, the full variable domain is DGGITQSPKYLFRKEGQNVTLSCEQNLNHDAMYWYRQDPGQGLRLIYYSQIVNDFQKGDIAEGYSVSREKKESFPLTVTSAQKNPTAFYLCASSMALRGTNIQYFGAGTRLSVL.